Each of the 11 T cell receptor beta chains below was sequenced from the same sample in a study of STAT5B mutations in CD4+ large granular lymphocyte leukemia. The repertoire was sequenced with immunoSEQ multiplex PCR; TCRdb's copy has only in-frame clones and lacks some. The top ten hold approximately 9.5% of the sample, which has 20,000 to 25,000 clones, 74% seen once. Source material: CD4+ T cells from blood buffy coats. The receptors were gathered from a human donor in good health.

The chain employs TRBV4-2 and TRBJ1-1; 9 positions agree with TRBD1. The CDR3 sequence is 15 residues long. CDR1 is LGHNA, CDR2 YNFKEQ, per germline. V was pared by 2 bases and J by 4 bases, with 5 bases of the junction left unmatched. CDR3 DNA sequence: TGTGCCAGCAGCCAATCCGGGACAGGGAGCACTGAAGCTTTCTTT. Residues: CASSQSGTGSTEAFF.

This clone was seen a handful of times. The chain joins TRBV7-2 to TRBJ1-6, with unresolved D. Trimming left V 3 bases short and J 8 bases short, with 8 bases between. CDR3 size: 13 residues. CDR1 and CDR2 from the germline V gene are SGHTA and FQGNSA. The CDR3 coding sequence is TGTGCCAGCAGCTTCACAGAGGATTCACCCCTCCACTTT. This gives the protein CASSFTEDSPLHF.

There are a few counts of this clone. The chain is built from TRBV2 and TRBJ2-7, with D possibly TRBD1 on 5 matching bases. V lost 1 base and J lost 1, with 11 bases in between. The CDR3 runs to 15 residues. Germline V gene sequence: CDR1 SNHLY, CDR2 FYNNEI. DNA of the CDR3: TGTGCCAGCAGTGAAGAGGGGCAGACGTCCTACGAGCAGTACGTC. This sequence encodes CASSEEGQTSYEQYV.

The chain is built from TRBV19 and TRBJ1-1; D is perhaps TRBD1 (6 bases). Germline values: CDR1 LNHDA, CDR2 SQIVND (reference sequence). The CDR3 contains 16 residues. Trimming removed 3 bases from V and 1 base from J, with 15 bases in between. The CDR3 spells CASSIRGRGRNTEAFF. The CDR3 DNA reads TGTGCCAGTAGTATCCGGGGGAGGGGGAGGAACACTGAAGCTTTCTTT.

V and J are TRBV30 and TRBJ1-6; unclear D gene. CDR1 and CDR2 (germline): GTSNPN, SVGIG (reference sequence). V was pared by 3 bases and J by 7 bases, with 13 bases between. The CDR3 has 14 residues. The CDR3 DNA sequence: TGTGCCTGGAGGCTAGGACTCCTAAATTCACCCCTCCACTTT. This translates into CAWRLGLLNSPLHF.

The chain combines TRBV11-2 with TRBJ2-1; TRBD1 matches at 9 bases. The CDR3 consists of 14 residues. Germline CDR1 and CDR2: SGHAT and FQNNGV. With V trimmed by 4 bases and J by 10 bases, 8 bases remained unmatched. CDR3 sequence (DNA): TGTGCCAGCAGCTCGTACAGGGGGCCGGGGGAGCAGTTCTTC. As protein: CASSSYRGPGEQFF.

The chain carries TRBV5-4 and TRBJ2-4, with D hard to call. The ends were cut back, 2 bases at V and 0 bases at J, with 6 bases in the middle. This CDR3 has 14 residues. CDR1 SGHNT and CDR2 YYREEE come from the germline V gene (reference sequence). As DNA, the CDR3 is TGTGCCAGCAGCTTCCCGGGAGCCAAAAACATTCAGTACTTC. It translates to CASSFPGAKNIQYF.

The chain links TRBV7-9 to TRBJ1-2, with unresolved D. Germline assignment: CDR1 SEHNR and CDR2 FQNEAQ (reference sequence). The germline V and J ends were trimmed by 2 bases and 0 bases, with 7 bases remaining between them. This CDR3 has 14 residues. The CDR3 protein is CASSLPRTNYGYTF. In nucleotides, the CDR3 is TGTGCCAGCAGCTTACCCAGGACTAACTATGGCTACACCTTC.

As regards this clone: The identical CDR3 is also encoded by other nucleotide sequences in the sample. The DNA of the CDR3 is TGTGCCAGCAGCTTAGATGTCGGGGAGCTGTTTTTT. Protein product: CASSLDVGELFF. V usage is TRBV7-2 and J usage is TRBJ2-2; D ambiguous. The V end was cut by 1 base, the J end by 7 bases, with 4 bases between. Germline assignment: CDR1 SGHTA and CDR2 FQGNSA. This CDR3 has 12 residues.

V usage is TRBV7-2 and J usage is TRBJ2-3, with D perhaps assigned TRBD1 or TRBD2 (5 bases each). V was cut by 2 bases and J by 6 bases, with 12 bases left in between. Germline assignment: CDR1 SGHTA and CDR2 FQGNSA. The CDR3 totals 14 residues. In DNA, the CDR3 is TGTGCCAGCAGCTTATATTGGGGCGGGGATACGCAGTATTTT. Residues: CASSLYWGGDTQYF. The whole variable domain, remainder taken from reference TRBV7-2 and TRBJ2-3, is GAGVSQSPSNKVTEKGKDVELRCDPISGHTALYWYRQSLGQGLEFLIYFQGNSAPDKSGLPSDRFSAERTGGSVSTLTIQRTQQEDSAVYLCASSLYWGGDTQYFGPGTRLTVL.

The chain has TRBV18 and TRBJ2-7; D remains unclear. From germline, CDR1 is KGHSH and CDR2 LQKENI. V lost 1 base, J lost 0 bases, and 7 bases lay in between. The CDR3 consists of 14 residues. The CDR3 sequence is CASSPRDFSYEQYF. The DNA for the CDR3 is TGTGCCAGCTCACCACGAGACTTCTCCTACGAGCAGTACTTC.